This TCR beta chain derives from a study of shared clonotypes between healthy human individuals. The method was immunoSEQ multiplex PCR; TCRdb's version includes in-frame clones alone and lacks a portion of them. In the table there are 2 million or so clones, 95% of which are singletons. Donors had no recently reported acute infections or vaccinations and were HIV-negative. The CDR3 is made up of 14 amino acids. Looked up from germline, CDR1 is KGHSH and CDR2 is LQKENI. V was pared by 6 bases and J by 2 bases, with 4 bases of the junction left unmatched. Regarding the study as a whole: Non-shared clonotypes showed lower generation probabilities than clonotypes common to all four donors. Enrolling few donors narrowed the genetic and exposure-history diversity that was represented.

A note on this clone: The antigen remains undetermined.

The TCR comes from a man between 18 and 35 years old in good health. Sequencing was done on a sample of naive CD4+ T cells sorted from blood. Subset here: CD45RA+ positively selected. The chain couples TRBV18 to TRBJ2-7; 10 bases map to TRBD2. The CDR3 coding sequence is TGTGCCAGCTCGGGGACTAGCGCAACCTACGAGCAGTACTTC. It encodes CASSGTSATYEQYF. Full variable domain (rest looked up from reference TRBV18 and TRBJ2-7): NAGVMQNPRHLVRRRGQEARLRCSPMKGHSHVYWYRQLPEEGLKFMVYLQKENIIDESGMPKERFSAEFPKEGPSILRIQQVVRGDSAAYFCASSGTSATYEQYFGPGTRLTVT.